One sample yielded the 14 T cell receptor beta chains listed below, sequenced in a study of blood T cells in healthy people across ages. Then a second PCR, running about 6 to 12 cycles, was carried out with a sample-barcoded 5' primer and a J-beta primer mix. Via MiXCR, TCRdb re-called the 5' RACE reads, giving one row per CDR3 protein. The sample lists hundreds of thousands of distinct CDR3 sequences, 45% to 65% occurring once. The specimen sequenced was blood. These receptors all come from a man in his sixties in good health.

The rearrangement uses TRBV5-1 and TRBJ2-5, with TRBD2 matching over 10 bases. The end of the DNA fits TRBJ2-7 better, so the J call may be wrong. Germline V gives CDR1 SGHRS, CDR2 YFSETQ. The CDR3 length is 17 residues. CDR3 nucleotides: TGCGCCAGCAGCTTGGCATTAGCGGGGGGCATCTCCTACGAGCAGTACTTC. Translated, it gives CASSLALAGGISYEQYF.

The sample holds a few counts of this clonotype. The rearrangement uses TRBV21-1 and TRBJ2-5; TRBD2 reflects the table's D call only, with no check against the DNA. TRBV21-1 is classified as a pseudogene. The CDR3 covers 18 residues. The CDR3 loop is CASSKGGLAVIGKETQYF. The CDR3 region has the DNA TGTGCCAGCAGCAAAGGGGGCCTTGCGGTTATTGGGAAAGAGACCCAGTACTTC.

The chain combines TRBV15 with TRBJ1-2; D not certain. CDR3 length: 13 residues. The germline gives CDR1 LNHNV, CDR2 YYDKDF (reference sequence). Deletions cut 5 bases from V and 5 bases from J, with 12 bases between. CDR3 amino acids: CATSPDFNYGYTF. CDR3 DNA: TGTGCCACCAGCCCCGATTTTAATTATGGCTACACCTTC.

This clonotype was detected once. This chain uses TRBV5-1 with TRBJ2-5, with D hard to call. The germline V and J ends were trimmed by 4 bases and 11 bases, with 9 bases remaining between them. The germline gives CDR1 SGHRS, CDR2 YFSETQ. The CDR3 loop spans 10 amino acids. The CDR3 loop is CASSTVGQYF. Written as DNA, the CDR3 is TGCGCCAGCAGCACCGTCGGGCAGTACTTC.

This clonotype has only a few counts. The chain uses TRBV7-2 and TRBJ2-2; weak D call: TRBD2 (6 bases). From germline, CDR1 is SGHTA and CDR2 FQGNSA. The CDR3 consists of 15 residues. Trimming removed 5 bases from V and 0 bases from J, with 10 bases in between. The DNA of the CDR3 is TGTGCCAGCAGCGGGACTGGTTCGAACACCGGGGAGCTGTTTTTT. Residues: CASSGTGSNTGELFF.

This clonotype was detected a few times. The V and J genes are TRBV6-6 and TRBJ1-5; D might be TRBD1 (5 bases). CDR3 size: 13 residues. V gave up 2 bases and J gave up 9 bases, with 11 bases separating them. Germline CDR1 is MNHNY and CDR2 is SVGAGI (reference sequence). In DNA form, the CDR3 reads TGTGCCAGCAGTTACGCAGGGTCCGGGCCCCAGCATTTT. The encoded protein is CASSYAGSGPQHF.

This chain connects TRBV4-1 to TRBJ2-2; 10 bases are shared with TRBD1. CDR3 length: 15 residues. V shed 2 bases, J shed 4 bases, and the junction held 1 base outside the gene matches. Germline CDR1 is MGHRA and CDR2 is YSYEKL. The CDR3 loop is CASSQRQGATGELFF. The DNA for the CDR3 is TGCGCCAGCAGCCAACGACAGGGGGCCACCGGGGAGCTGTTTTTT.

The sample holds a few counts of this clonotype. The V call is TRBV3-1, the J call TRBJ2-5; tentatively, D is TRBD2 (6 bases). V gave up 4 bases and J gave up 1 base, with 10 bases separating them. The germline V gene encodes CDR1 LGHDT and CDR2 YNNKEL (reference sequence). The CDR3 extends over 14 amino acids. CDR3 sequence: CASSPRELQETQYF. The DNA for the CDR3 is TGTGCCAGCAGCCCCCGGGAGCTCCAAGAGACCCAGTACTTC.

The chain links TRBV21-1 to TRBJ1-1; the DNA was not used to check the table's D call, TRBD1. TRBV21-1 is a pseudogene. The CDR3 contains 16 residues. CDR3 sequence reads: CASSKEGRQGAGEAFF. In DNA form, the CDR3 reads TGTGCCAGCAGCAAAGAGGGGAGACAGGGGGCCGGTGAAGCTTTCTTT.

This chain connects TRBV11-2 to TRBJ2-3; possibly TRBD2 for D (7 bases). The CDR3 covers 15 residues. The V gene lost 5 bases and the J gene lost 5 bases, with 17 bases spanning the gap. Germline V CDR1 and CDR2: SGHAT, FQNNGV. This chain's CDR3 is CASSRAGATRDTQYF. The CDR3 bases are TGTGCCAGCAGCCGCGCGGGGGCAACTCGAGATACGCAGTATTTT.

In this sample, this clonotype turned up many times. A junction boundary mismatches the germline segment, possibly from a read error. The chain uses TRBV5-1 and TRBJ2-5; D is undetermined. This CDR3 comprises 11 residues. Germline values: CDR1 SGHRS, CDR2 YFSETQ. The CDR3 DNA follows: TGTGCCAGCACCAGCCAAGAGACCCAGTACTTC. It specifies CASTSQETQYF.

The chain links TRBV20-1 to TRBJ1-3; the D gene is possibly TRBD1 (5 bases). CDR1 and CDR2 (germline): DFQATT, SNEGSKA (reference sequence). The CDR3 runs to 18 residues. Trimming removed 1 base at V and 0 bases at J, with 19 bases between. CDR3 region: CSARAIEGQLTSGNTIYF. The CDR3 DNA is TGCAGTGCTAGAGCTATCGAAGGACAACTTACCTCTGGAAACACCATATATTTT.

The J gene is TRBJ2-1, the V gene TRBV21-1. TRBV21-1 is recorded as a pseudogene. The CDR3 extends over 16 amino acids. The CDR3 protein is CASSPRRGPYYNEQFF. The CDR3 nucleotides read TGTGCCAGCAGCCCCCGACGGGGTCCCTACTACAATGAGCAGTTCTTC.

This sequence joins TRBV19 and TRBJ2-7; 9 positions agree with TRBD1. CDR1 LNHDA and CDR2 SQIVND come from the germline V gene (reference sequence). V lost 6 bases, J lost 7 bases, and 7 bases stayed unmatched. The CDR3 is 13 residues long. The CDR3 loop is CASSRTQGAEQYF. The CDR3 DNA follows: TGTGCCAGTAGCCGCACACAGGGGGCAGAGCAGTACTTC.